This T cell receptor (beta chain) emerged from a study of CD8+CD57+ T cells in acquired aplastic anemia. Germline CDR1 is SQVTM and CDR2 is ANQGSEA. Trimming removed 7 bases from V and 7 bases from J; junction bases left unmatched: 13. The CDR3 spans 14 residues. All sequencing subjects had displayed CD8+CD57+ cell expansion on flow cytometry. TCR beta VDJ and CDR3 profiles were obtained from a genomic DNA template. TCRdb re-analysed the reads in MiXCR, keeping a single row per CDR3 protein. The sample lists about 200,000 distinct CDR3 sequences; approximately 60% were seen once. Sequenced sample: sorted CD4+, CD8+, or CD8+CD57+ T cells (not recorded which) from PBMCs. The chain combines TRBV29-1 with TRBJ2-1, with TRBD1 identical over 7 bases. This TCR was sampled from a human donor with aplastic anemia. Written as DNA, the CDR3 is TGCAGCGGTAAAACTAGACAGGGATGGAATGAGCAGTTCTTC. Residues: CSGKTRQGWNEQFF.